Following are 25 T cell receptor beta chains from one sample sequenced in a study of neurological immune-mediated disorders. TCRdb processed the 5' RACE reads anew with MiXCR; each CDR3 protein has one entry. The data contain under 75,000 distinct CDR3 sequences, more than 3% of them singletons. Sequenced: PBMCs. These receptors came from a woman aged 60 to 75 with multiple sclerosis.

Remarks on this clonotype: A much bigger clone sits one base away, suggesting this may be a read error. The CDR3 is CAISESGLPSHF. DNA for the CDR3: TGTGCCATCAGTGAGTCAGGGCTACCCTCGCATTTT. The chain recombines TRBV10-3 with TRBJ1-5; D remains unclear. The CDR3 is made up of 12 amino acids. Germline values: CDR1 ENHRY, CDR2 SYGVKD. V lost 0 bases and J 15 bases, leaving 12 bases between the germline ends.

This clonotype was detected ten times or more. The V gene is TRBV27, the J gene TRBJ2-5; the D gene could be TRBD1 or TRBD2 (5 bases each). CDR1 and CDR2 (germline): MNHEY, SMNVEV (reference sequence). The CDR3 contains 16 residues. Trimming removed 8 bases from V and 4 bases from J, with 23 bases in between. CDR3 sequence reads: CASQFGGTRGLETQYF. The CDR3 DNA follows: TGTGCCAGCCAGTTTGGGGGAACTAGAGGCCTAGAGACCCAGTACTTC.

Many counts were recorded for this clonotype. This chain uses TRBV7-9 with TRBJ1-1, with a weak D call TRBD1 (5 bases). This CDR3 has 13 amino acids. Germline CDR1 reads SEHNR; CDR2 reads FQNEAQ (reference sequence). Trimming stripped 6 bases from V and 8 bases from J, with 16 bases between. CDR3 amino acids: CASSPLGDLEAFF. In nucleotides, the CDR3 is TGTGCCAGCAGTCCGCTAGGGGACTTGGAAGCTTTCTTT.

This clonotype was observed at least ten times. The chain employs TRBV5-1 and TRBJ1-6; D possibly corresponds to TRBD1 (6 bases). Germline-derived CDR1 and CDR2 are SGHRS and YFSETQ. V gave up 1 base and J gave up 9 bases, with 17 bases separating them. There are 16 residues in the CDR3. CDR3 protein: CASSLLLAGDSSPLHF. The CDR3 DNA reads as TGCGCCAGCAGCTTGCTCCTCGCAGGGGACTCTTCACCCCTCCACTTT. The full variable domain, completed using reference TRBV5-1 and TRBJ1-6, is KAGVTQTPRYLIKTRGQQVTLSCSPISGHRSVSWYQQTPGQGLQFLFEYFSETQRNKGNFPGRFSGRQFSNSRSEMNVSTLELGDSALYLCASSLLLAGDSSPLHFGNGTRLTVT.

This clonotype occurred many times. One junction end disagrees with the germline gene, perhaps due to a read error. CDR3 sequence (DNA): TGTGCCAGCAGCCCCTCGGGACTAGCGGGAGGGCCTCACTTC. It codes for CASSPSGLAGGPHF. The rearrangement joins TRBV7-3 to TRBJ2-1, with 16 bases aligning to TRBD2. Germline-derived CDR1 and CDR2 are SGHTA and FQGTGA. This CDR3 is built from 14 residues.

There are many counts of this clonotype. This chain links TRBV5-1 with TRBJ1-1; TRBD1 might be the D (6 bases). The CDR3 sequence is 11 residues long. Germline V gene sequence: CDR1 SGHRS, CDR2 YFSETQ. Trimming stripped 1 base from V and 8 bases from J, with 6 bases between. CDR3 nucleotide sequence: TGCGCCAGCAGCTTGACAGGGGAAGCTTTCTTT. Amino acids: CASSLTGEAFF.

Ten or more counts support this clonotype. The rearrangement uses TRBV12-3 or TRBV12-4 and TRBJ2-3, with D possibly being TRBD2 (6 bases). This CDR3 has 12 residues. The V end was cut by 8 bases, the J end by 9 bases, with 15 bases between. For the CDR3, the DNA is TGTGCCAGCTCCCCCGCGGGGAAGACGCAGTATTTT. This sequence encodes CASSPAGKTQYF.

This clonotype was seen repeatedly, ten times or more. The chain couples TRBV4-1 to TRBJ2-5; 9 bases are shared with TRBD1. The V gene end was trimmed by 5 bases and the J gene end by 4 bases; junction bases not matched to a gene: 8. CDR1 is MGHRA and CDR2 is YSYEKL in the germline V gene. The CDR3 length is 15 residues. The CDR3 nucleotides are TGCGCCAGCAGCTCCCGGACAGGGGACGGAGAGACCCAGTACTTC. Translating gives CASSSRTGDGETQYF.

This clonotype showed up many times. CDR3 nucleotides: TGCAGTGCTAGAGGCCGGGACATCCTTGTCTACGAGCAGTACTTC. This sequence encodes CSARGRDILVYEQYF. The J gene is TRBJ2-7, the V gene TRBV20-1; D is possibly TRBD1 (6 bases). This CDR3 contains 15 residues. V was clipped by 1 base and J by 3 bases, with 16 bases between them. CDR1 is DFQATT, CDR2 SNEGSKA, per germline (reference sequence).

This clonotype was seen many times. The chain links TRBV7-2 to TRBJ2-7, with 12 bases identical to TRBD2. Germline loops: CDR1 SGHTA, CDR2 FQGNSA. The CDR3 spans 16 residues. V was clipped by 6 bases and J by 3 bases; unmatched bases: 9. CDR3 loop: CASRGGLAGGLYEQYF. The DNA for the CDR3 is TGTGCCAGCAGGGGTGGGCTAGCGGGGGGGCTCTACGAGCAGTACTTC.

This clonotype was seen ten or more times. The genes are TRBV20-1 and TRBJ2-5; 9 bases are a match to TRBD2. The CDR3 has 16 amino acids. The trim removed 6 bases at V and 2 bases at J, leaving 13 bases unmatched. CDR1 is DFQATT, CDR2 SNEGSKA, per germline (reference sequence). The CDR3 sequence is CSAPRRTSALQETQYF. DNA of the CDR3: TGCAGTGCCCCTCGACGGACTAGCGCTCTGCAAGAGACCCAGTACTTC.

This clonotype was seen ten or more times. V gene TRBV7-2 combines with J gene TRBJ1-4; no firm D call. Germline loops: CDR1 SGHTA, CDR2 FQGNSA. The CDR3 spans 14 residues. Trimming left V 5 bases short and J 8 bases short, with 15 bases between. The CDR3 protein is CASSPPGAWEKLFF. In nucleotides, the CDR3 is TGTGCCAGCAGCCCACCCGGAGCGTGGGAAAAACTGTTTTTT. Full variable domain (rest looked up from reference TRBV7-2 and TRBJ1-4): GAGVSQSPSNKVTEKGKDVELRCDPISGHTALYWYRQSLGQGLEFLIYFQGNSAPDKSGLPSDRFSAERTGGSVSTLTIQRTQQEDSAVYLCASSPPGAWEKLFFGSGTQLSVL.

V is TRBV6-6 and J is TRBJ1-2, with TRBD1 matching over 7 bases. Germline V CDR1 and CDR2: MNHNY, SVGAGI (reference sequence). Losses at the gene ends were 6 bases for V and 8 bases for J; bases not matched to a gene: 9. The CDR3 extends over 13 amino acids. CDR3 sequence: CASRGGTAGGYTF. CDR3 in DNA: TGTGCCAGCAGGGGAGGGACAGCTGGCGGCTACACCTTC.

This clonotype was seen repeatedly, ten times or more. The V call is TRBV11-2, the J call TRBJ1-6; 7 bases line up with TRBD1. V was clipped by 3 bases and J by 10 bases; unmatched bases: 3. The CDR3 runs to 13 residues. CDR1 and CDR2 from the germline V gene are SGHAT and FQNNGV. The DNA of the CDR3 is TGTGCCAGCAGCTTCCAACAGGGGTCACCCCTCCACTTT. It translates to CASSFQQGSPLHF.

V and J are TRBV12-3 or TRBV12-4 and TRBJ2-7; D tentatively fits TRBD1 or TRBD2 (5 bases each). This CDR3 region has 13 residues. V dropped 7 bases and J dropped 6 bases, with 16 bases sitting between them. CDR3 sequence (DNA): TGTGCCAGCAACTTCGGGGACCCGCCCGAGCAGTACTTC. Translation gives CASNFGDPPEQYF.

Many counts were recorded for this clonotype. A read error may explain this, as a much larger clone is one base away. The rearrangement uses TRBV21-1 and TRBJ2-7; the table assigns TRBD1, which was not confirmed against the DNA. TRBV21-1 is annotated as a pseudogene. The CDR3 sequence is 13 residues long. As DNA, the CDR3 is TGTGCCAAAAAAATTAGGGGGACCTACGAGCAGTACTTC. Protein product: CAKKIRGTYEQYF.

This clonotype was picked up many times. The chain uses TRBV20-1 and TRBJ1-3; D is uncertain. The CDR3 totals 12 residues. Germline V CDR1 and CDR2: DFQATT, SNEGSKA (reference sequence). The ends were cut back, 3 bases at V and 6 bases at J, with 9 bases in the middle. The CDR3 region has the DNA TGCAGTGCTAGCTCCGGGCAAAACACCATATATTTT. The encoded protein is CSASSGQNTIYF.

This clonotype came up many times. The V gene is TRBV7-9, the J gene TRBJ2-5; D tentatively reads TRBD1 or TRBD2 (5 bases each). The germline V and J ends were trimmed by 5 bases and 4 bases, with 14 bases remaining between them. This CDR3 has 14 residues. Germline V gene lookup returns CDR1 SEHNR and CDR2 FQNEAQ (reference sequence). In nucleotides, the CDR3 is TGTGCCAGCAGCAGGGGAGCAACGAGAGAGACCCAGTACTTC. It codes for CASSRGATRETQYF.

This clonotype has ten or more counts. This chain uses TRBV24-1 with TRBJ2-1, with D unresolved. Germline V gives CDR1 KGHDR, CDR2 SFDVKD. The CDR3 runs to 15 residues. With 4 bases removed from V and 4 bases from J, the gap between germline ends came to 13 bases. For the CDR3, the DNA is TGTGCCACCAGTGACCGATCAACAGTTTACAATGAGCAGTTCTTC. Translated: CATSDRSTVYNEQFF.

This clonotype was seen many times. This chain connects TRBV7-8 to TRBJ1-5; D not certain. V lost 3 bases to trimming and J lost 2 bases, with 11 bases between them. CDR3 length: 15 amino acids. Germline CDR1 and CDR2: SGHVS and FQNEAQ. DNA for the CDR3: TGTGCCAGCAGCTTCGGTTATAAGGGCAATCAGCCCCAGCATTTT. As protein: CASSFGYKGNQPQHF.

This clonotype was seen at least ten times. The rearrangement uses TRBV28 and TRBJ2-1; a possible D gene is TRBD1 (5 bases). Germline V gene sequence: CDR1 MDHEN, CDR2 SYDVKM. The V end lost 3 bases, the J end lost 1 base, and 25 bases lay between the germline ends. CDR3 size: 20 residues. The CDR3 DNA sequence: TGTGCCAGCAGTTTTTGGGAAAAGGAGAGTAAAGGGGTGTCCTACAATGAGCAGTTCTTC. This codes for CASSFWEKESKGVSYNEQFF.

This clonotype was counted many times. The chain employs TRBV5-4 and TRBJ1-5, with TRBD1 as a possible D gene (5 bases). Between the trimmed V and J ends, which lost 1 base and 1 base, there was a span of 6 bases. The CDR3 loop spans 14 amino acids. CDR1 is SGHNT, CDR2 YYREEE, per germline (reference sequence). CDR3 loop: CASSLPGSNQPQHF. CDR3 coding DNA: TGTGCCAGCAGCTTGCCAGGGAGCAATCAGCCCCAGCATTTT.

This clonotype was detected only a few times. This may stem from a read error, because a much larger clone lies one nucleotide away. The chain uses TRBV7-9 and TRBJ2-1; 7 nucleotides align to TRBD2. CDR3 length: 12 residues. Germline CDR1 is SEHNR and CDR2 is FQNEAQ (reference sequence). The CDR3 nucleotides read TGTGACAGCAGCTTCGGGGGGAATGAGCAGTTCTTC. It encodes CDSSFGGNEQFF.

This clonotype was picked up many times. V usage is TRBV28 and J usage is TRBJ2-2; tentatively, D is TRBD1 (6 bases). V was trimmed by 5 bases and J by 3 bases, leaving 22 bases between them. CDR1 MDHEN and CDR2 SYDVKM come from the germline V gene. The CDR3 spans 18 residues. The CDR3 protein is CASSDTGLYNRDTGELFF. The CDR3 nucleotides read TGTGCCAGCAGTGATACAGGGTTGTATAATAGGGACACCGGGGAGCTGTTTTTT.

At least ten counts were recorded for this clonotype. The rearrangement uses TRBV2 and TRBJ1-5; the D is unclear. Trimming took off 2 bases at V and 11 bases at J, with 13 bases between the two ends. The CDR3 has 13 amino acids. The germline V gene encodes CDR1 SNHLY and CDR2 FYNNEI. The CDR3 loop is CASSELRAVAQHF. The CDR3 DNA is TGTGCCAGCAGTGAATTAAGGGCGGTGGCCCAGCATTTT.